This TCR beta chain was profiled in a study of early T cells in non-severe SARS-CoV-2 infection (dated by TCRdb to the early 2020s). Regarding the research as a whole: TCR sequencing used bulk RNA from unsorted whole blood, so alpha and beta chains could not be paired. On the study overall, not on this receptor specifically: VDJdb matching was skewed toward anti-spike CD8 responses and likely underestimated virus-specific expansions, missing private and CD4 specificities.

Set within a cohort of healthcare workers in London, UK, this nested case-control study involved weekly PCR testing of nasopharyngeal swabs along with blood sampling. Between 23 and 31 March 2020, the week of the UK lockdown, healthcare workers were enrolled and then followed up weekly for as long as 16 weeks. The method behind the library was 5' RACE. Sequencing used a NextSeq 500. The TCR library protocol attached unique molecular identifiers to individual cDNA molecules to correct for sequencing error and PCR bias. Sequencing covered both TCR alpha and beta chains, and within each sample the abundances of alpha and beta sequences were tightly co-correlated. Per the authors' processing: V gene, J gene and CDR3 annotation of TCR sequences was performed with Decombinator V4. TCRs were defined as expanded if a significant change between any two time points was detected under a Poisson model with p below 0.0001. TCR abundances were normalised to the total number of TCRs sequenced per sample and expressed as counts per million. TRAV1-2 paired with TRAJ12, TRAJ20 or TRAJ33 defined MAIT TCRs, while TRAV10 paired with TRAJ18 defined iNKT TCRs. VDJdb, accessed 1 November 2021, was searched for CMV, EBV and SARS-CoV-2 annotated TCRs, excluding TCRs annotated for multiple antigens. TCRdb reran the public reads through fastp at Q25 and MiXCR, keeping productive beta chains. When rows share a CDR3 protein, they turn into one entry using the most common DNA and genes. These V and J calls rely on TCRdb rather than the paper's analysis. In this sample the table shows roughly 60,000 distinct CDR3 sequences, roughly 8.4% of which occur a single time. 3% to 3.5% of the sample goes to the ten largest clones.

The CDR3 runs 13 amino acids, cysteine and phenylalanine included. Of the read, only the CDR3 DNA is kept; its 39 bases are in frame from base 1. CDR1 and CDR2, per the germline V gene, are SQVTM and ANQGSEA. Trimming removed 1 base from V and 0 bases from J, leaving 6 bases between the germline ends. This clonotype was seen many times. What antigen it recognizes has not been identified. No much larger clonotype is one base removed from it; base qualities were not supplied. The sequence links TRBV29-1 to TRBJ2-5; the D gene remains uncertain. The sequence came from an adult who was a healthcare worker with PCR-confirmed SARS-CoV-2 infection or an uninfected control (not recorded which). Sequences were obtained from whole blood. The CDR3 here reads CSVEGNNQETQYF. The sequenced DNA: TGCAGCGTTGAAGGGAATAACCAAGAGACCCAGTACTTC.